This paragraph reports one T cell receptor beta chain. Its antigen is not known. Clones were sequenced by immunoSEQ multiplex PCR, and TCRdb holds only the in-frame ones, with some missing. The sample has roughly 27,000 clones; approximately 69% are singletons. The data were obtained in a study of vaccination effects on CD4 cells after COVID-19. Looking at the study overall: Each person got two doses of an mRNA SARS-CoV-2 vaccine, BNT162b2 or mRNA-1273. Study-level points and caveats: Vaccine- and infection-induced clones showed marked clonal contraction late following vaccination.

Sequencing was preceded by expansion of antigen-specific CD4+ T cells with viral peptide pools in the ViraFEST assay. Scientists isolated CD4+ T cells after a roughly 10-day culture period ended. Infection with SARS-CoV-2 occurred in the person between March and December 2020, and PCR confirmed it. The sequencing here drew on CD4+ T cells from PBMCs cultured with SARS-CoV-2 spike peptides, taken before COVID-19 vaccination. This TCR was recovered from a human donor who had a prior SARS-CoV-2 infection.

CDR3 residues: CASSQNPGTGELFF. The CDR3 DNA reads as TGTGCCAGCTCTCAAAACCCGGGTACCGGGGAGCTGTTTTTT. The chain has TRBV6-5 and TRBJ2-2, with no clear D. The length of the CDR3 is 14 residues. The germline V gene has CDR1 MNHEY and CDR2 SVGAGI. The V end was cut by 8 bases, the J end by 5 bases, with 15 bases between.